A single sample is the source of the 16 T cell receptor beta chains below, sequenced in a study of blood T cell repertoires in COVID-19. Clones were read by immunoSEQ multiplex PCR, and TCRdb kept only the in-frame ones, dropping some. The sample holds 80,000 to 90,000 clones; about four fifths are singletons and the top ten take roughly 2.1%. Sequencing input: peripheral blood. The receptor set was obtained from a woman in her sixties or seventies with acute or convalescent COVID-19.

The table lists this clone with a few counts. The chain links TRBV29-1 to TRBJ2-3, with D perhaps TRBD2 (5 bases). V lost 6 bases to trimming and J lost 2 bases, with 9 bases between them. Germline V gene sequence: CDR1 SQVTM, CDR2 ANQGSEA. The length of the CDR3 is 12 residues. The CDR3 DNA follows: TGCAGCGTGACGGGGTTCACAGATACGCAGTATTTT. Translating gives CSVTGFTDTQYF.

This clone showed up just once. CDR3 in amino acids: CASSEGLAGADTQYF. In nucleotides, the CDR3 is TGTGCCAGCAGTGAAGGACTAGCGGGGGCAGATACGCAGTATTTT. This sequence joins TRBV2 and TRBJ2-3; 12 bases are a match to TRBD2. Trimming cost V 1 base and J 4 bases; bases outside gene matches: 0. CDR1 and CDR2 from the germline V gene are SNHLY and FYNNEI. CDR3 length: 15 residues.

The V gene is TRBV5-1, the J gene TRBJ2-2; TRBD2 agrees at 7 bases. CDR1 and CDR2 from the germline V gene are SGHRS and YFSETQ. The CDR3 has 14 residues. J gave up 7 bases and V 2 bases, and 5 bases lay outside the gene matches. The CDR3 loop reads CASSFLGLGGELFF. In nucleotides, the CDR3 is TGCGCCAGCAGCTTTCTCGGACTAGGCGGGGAGCTGTTTTTT.

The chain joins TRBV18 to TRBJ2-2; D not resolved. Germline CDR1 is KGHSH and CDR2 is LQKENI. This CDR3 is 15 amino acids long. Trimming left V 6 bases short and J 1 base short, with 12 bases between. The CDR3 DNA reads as TGTGCCAGCTCGACAATGGCAGGGAACACCGGGGAGCTGTTTTTT. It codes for CASSTMAGNTGELFF.

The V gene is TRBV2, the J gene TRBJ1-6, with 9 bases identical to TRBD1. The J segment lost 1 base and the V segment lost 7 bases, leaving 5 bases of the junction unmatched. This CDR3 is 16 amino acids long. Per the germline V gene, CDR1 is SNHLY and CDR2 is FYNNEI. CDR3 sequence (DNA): TGTGCCAGCAATACAGGGGGCGCATCCTATAATTCACCCCTCCACTTT. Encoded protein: CASNTGGASYNSPLHF.

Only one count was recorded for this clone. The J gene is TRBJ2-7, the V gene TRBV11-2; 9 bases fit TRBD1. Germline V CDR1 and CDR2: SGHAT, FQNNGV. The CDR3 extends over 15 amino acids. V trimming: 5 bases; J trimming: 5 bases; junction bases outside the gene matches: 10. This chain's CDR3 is CASSADRGVRNEQYF. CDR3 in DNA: TGTGCCAGCAGCGCCGACAGGGGGGTAAGGAACGAGCAGTACTTC. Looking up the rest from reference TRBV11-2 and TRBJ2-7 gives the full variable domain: EAGVAQSPRYKIIEKRQSVAFWCNPISGHATLYWYQQILGQGPKLLIQFQNNGVVDDSQLPKDRFSAERLKGVDSTLKIQPAKLEDSAVYLCASSADRGVRNEQYFGPGTRLTVT.

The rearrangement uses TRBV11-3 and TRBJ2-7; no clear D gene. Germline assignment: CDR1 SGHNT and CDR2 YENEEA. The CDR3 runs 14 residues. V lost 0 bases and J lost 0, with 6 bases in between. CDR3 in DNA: TGTGCCAGCAGCTTAGAAGTCAGCTCCTACGAGCAGTACTTC. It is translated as CASSLEVSSYEQYF.

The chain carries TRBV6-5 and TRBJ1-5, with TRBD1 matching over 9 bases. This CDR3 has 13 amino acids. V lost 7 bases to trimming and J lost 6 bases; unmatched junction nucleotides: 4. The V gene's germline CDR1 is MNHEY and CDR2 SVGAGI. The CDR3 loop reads CASKGTGIQPQHF. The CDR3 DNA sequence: TGTGCCAGCAAGGGGACAGGGATTCAGCCCCAGCATTTT.

The CDR3 loop reads CASSPPDSLSQPQHF. CDR3 nucleotide sequence: TGTGCCAGCAGTCCCCCGGACTCTCTCTCCCAGCCCCAGCATTTT. This rearrangement joins TRBV6-5 to TRBJ1-5; D gene unclear. Germline V gene data show CDR1 as MNHEY and CDR2 as SVGAGI. Trimming shortened V by 5 bases and J by 7 bases, and 18 bases separated the two germline ends. The CDR3 covers 15 residues.

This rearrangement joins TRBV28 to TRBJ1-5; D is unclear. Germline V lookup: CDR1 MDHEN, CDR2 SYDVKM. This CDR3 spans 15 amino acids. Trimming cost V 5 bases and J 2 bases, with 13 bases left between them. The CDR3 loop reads CASSPSVLGNQPQHF. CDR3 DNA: TGTGCCAGCAGTCCCTCAGTTTTGGGCAATCAGCCCCAGCATTTT.

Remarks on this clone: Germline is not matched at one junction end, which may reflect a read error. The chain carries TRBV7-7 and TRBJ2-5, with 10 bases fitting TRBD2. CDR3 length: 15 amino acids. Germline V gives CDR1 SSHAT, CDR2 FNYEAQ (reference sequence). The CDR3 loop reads CASSLSTSGWETQYF. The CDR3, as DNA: TGTGCTAGCAGCTTATCGACTAGCGGGTGGGAGACCCAGTACTTC.

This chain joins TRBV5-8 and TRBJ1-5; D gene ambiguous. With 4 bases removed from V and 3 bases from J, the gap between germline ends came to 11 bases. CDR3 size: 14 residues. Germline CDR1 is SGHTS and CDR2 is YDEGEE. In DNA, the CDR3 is TGTGCCAGCAGCCACCGGGATCCCAATCAGCCCCAGCATTTT. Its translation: CASSHRDPNQPQHF.

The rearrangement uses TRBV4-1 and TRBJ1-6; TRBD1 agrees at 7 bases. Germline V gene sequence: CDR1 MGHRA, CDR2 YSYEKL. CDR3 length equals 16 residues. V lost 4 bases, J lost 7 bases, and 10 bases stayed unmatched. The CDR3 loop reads CASSPQQGRWNSPLHF. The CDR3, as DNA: TGCGCCAGCAGCCCTCAACAGGGGAGATGGAATTCACCCCTCCACTTT.

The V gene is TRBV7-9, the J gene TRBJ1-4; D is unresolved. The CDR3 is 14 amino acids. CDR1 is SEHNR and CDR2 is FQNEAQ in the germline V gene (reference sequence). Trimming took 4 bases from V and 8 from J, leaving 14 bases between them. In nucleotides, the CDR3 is TGTGCCAGCAGCTACTCGGAAGGGAGAGAAAAACTGTTTTTT. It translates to CASSYSEGREKLFF.

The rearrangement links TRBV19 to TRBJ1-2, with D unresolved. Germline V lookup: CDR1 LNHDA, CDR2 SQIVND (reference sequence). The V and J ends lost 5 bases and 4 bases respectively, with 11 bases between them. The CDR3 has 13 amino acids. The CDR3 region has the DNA TGTGCCAGTAGTGCAACAGAGAGCTATGGCTACACCTTC. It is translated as CASSATESYGYTF.

The CDR3 reads CASSPSRQSYEQYF. CDR3 DNA sequence: TGTGCCAGCTCACCCAGCCGACAGTCCTACGAGCAGTACTTC. The chain carries TRBV18 and TRBJ2-7, with D perhaps TRBD1 (5 bases). The V gene lost 3 bases and the J gene lost 1 base, with 10 bases spanning the gap. The germline CDR1 and CDR2 sequences are KGHSH and LQKENI. CDR3 length: 14 residues.